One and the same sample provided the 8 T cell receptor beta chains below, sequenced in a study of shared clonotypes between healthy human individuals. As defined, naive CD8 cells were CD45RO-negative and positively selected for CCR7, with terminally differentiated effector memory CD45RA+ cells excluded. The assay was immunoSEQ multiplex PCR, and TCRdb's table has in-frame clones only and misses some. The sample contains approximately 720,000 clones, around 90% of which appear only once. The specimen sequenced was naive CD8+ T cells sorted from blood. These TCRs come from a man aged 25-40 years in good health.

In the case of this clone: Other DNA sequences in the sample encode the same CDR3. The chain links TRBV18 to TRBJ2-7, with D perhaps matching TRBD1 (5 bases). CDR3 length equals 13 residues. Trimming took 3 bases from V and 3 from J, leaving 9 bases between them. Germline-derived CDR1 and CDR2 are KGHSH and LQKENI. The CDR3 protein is CASSPPDSYEQYF. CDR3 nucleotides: TGTGCCAGCTCACCCCCCGACAGCTACGAGCAGTACTTC. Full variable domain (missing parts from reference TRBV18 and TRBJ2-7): NAGVMQNPRHLVRRRGQEARLRCSPMKGHSHVYWYRQLPEEGLKFMVYLQKENIIDESGMPKERFSAEFPKEGPSILRIQQVVRGDSAAYFCASSPPDSYEQYFGPGTRLTVT.

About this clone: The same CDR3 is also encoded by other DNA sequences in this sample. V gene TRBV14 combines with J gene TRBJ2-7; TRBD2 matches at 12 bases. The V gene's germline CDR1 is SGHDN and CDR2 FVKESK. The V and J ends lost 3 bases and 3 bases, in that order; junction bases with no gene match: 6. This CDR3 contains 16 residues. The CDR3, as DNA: TGTGCCAGCAGCCAGGATGGACTAGCGGGATTCTACGAGCAGTACTTC. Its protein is CASSQDGLAGFYEQYF.

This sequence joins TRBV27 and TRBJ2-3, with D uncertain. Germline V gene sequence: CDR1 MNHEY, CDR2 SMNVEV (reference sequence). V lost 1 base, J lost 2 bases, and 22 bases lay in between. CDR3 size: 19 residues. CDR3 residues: CASSLYRIVADQTTDTQYF. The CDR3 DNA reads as TGTGCCAGCAGTTTATATCGTATTGTGGCGGACCAAACCACAGATACGCAGTATTTT.

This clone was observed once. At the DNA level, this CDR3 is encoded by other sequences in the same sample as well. The CDR3 DNA follows: TGTGCCAGTAGTATCGGCAGGTACAATGAGCAGTTCTTC. This codes for CASSIGRYNEQFF. The chain recombines TRBV19 with TRBJ2-1, with D unclear. The CDR3 covers 13 residues. The germline V gene has CDR1 LNHDA and CDR2 SQIVND (reference sequence). The V end was cut by 3 bases, the J end by 4 bases, with 7 bases between.

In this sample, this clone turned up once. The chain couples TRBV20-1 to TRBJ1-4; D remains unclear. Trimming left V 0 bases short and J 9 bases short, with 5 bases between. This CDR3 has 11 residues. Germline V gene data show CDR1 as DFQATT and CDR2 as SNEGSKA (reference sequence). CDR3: CSARDMQKLFF. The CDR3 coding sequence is TGCAGTGCTAGAGATATGCAAAAACTGTTTTTT.

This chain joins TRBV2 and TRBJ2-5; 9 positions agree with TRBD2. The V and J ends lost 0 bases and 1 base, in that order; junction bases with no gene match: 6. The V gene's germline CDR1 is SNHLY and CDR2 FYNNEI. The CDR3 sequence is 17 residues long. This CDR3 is CASSEARASGTQETQYF. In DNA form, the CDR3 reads TGTGCCAGCAGTGAAGCGCGGGCTAGCGGGACCCAAGAGACCCAGTACTTC.

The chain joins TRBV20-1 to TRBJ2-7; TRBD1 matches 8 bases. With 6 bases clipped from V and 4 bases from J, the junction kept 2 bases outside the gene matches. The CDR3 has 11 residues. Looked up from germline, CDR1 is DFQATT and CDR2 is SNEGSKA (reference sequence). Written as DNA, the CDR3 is TGCAGTGCGGGACAGGATTACGAGCAGTACTTC. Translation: CSAGQDYEQYF.

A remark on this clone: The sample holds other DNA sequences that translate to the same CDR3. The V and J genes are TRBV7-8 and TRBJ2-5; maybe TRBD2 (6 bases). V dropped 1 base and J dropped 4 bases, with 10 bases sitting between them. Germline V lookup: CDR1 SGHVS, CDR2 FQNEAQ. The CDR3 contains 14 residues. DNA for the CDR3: TGTGCCAGCAGCTTAGTTGGGACTGGAGAGACCCAGTACTTC. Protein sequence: CASSLVGTGETQYF. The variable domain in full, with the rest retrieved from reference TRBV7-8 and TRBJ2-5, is GAGVSQSPRYKVAKRGQDVALRCDPISGHVSLFWYQQALGQGPEFLTYFQNEAQLDKSGLPSDRFFAERPEGSVSTLKIQRTQQEDSAVYLCASSLVGTGETQYFGPGTRLLVL.